What follows are 15 T cell receptor beta chains derived from one specimen sequenced in a study of blood T cell repertoires in COVID-19. The repertoire was sequenced with immunoSEQ multiplex PCR; TCRdb's copy has only in-frame clones and lacks some. The table has some 250,000 clones, 70% to 80% seen once; the top ten hold about 3.5%. Sequenced input: peripheral blood. The source is a woman of 80 years or more with acute or convalescent COVID-19.

This chain links TRBV10-3 with TRBJ2-7; no clear D gene. This CDR3 contains 14 residues. The germline gives CDR1 ENHRY, CDR2 SYGVKD. The V and J ends lost 0 bases and 4 bases respectively, with 10 bases between them. The CDR3: CAISESEYPYEQYF. CDR3 in DNA: TGTGCCATCAGTGAGTCGGAGTATCCTTACGAGCAGTACTTC.

The rearrangement joins TRBV3-1 (or the pseudogene TRBV3-2) to TRBJ2-1; D ambiguous. The V end was cut by 4 bases, the J end by 6 bases, with 16 bases between. CDR1 is LGHDT, CDR2 YNNKEL, per germline (reference sequence). The CDR3 totals 15 residues. The CDR3 here is CASSLAGGTSNEQFF. The CDR3, as DNA: TGTGCCAGCAGCCTCGCTGGCGGAACTTCCAATGAGCAGTTCTTC.

V and J are TRBV12-3 or TRBV12-4 and TRBJ1-1, with D maybe TRBD1 (5 bases). The CDR3 is 13 residues long. Trimming took off 8 bases at V and 0 bases at J, with 10 bases between the two ends. Here the CDR3 reads CASRRGMNTEAFF. The CDR3 DNA sequence: TGTGCCAGCCGGAGGGGAATGAACACTGAAGCTTTCTTT.

The CDR3 DNA reads TGTGCCAGCAGCCACAGGGTAAGTGGGAACACTGAAGCTTTCTTT. It encodes CASSHRVSGNTEAFF. The V gene is TRBV5-4, the J gene TRBJ1-1; TRBD1 might be the D (6 bases). This CDR3 is 15 amino acids long. Trimming took off 4 bases at V and 1 base at J, with 14 bases between the two ends. CDR1 SGHNT and CDR2 YYREEE come from the germline V gene (reference sequence).

This clone was seen a handful of times. This rearrangement joins TRBV6-5 to TRBJ2-3; D ambiguous. The V end was cut by 6 bases, the J end by 0 bases, with 10 bases between. There are 14 residues in the CDR3. Germline CDR1 is MNHEY and CDR2 is SVGAGI. CDR3: CASRAAASTDTQYF. CDR3 bases: TGTGCCAGCAGGGCTGCGGCTAGCACAGATACGCAGTATTTT.

V gene TRBV2 combines with J gene TRBJ1-2, with a possible D match to TRBD1 (6 bases). The CDR3 has 11 amino acids. The germline gives CDR1 SNHLY, CDR2 FYNNEI. Trimming took off 6 bases at V and 6 bases at J, with 8 bases between the two ends. CDR3 sequence: CASSNRDGYTF. The CDR3 region has the DNA TGTGCCAGCAGCAACAGGGATGGCTACACCTTC.

This clone has just a few counts. The chain has TRBV27 and TRBJ2-7; D is perhaps TRBD2 (5 bases). CDR1 and CDR2 from the germline V gene are MNHEY and SMNVEV (reference sequence). The CDR3 covers 15 residues. The V gene lost 3 bases and the J gene lost 3 bases, with 15 bases spanning the gap. The CDR3 loop reads CASSFLPSGFYEQYF. For the CDR3, the DNA is TGTGCCAGCAGTTTCCTGCCTTCGGGGTTCTACGAGCAGTACTTC.

V usage is TRBV7-8 and J usage is TRBJ1-3, with TRBD1 matching over 7 bases. V lost 1 base to trimming and J lost 2 bases; unmatched junction nucleotides: 2. The CDR3 extends over 15 amino acids. Germline V gene data show CDR1 as SGHVS and CDR2 as FQNEAQ. In nucleotides, the CDR3 is TGTGCCAGCAGCTTAGAGGGGGCGACTGGAAACACCATATATTTT. Its protein is CASSLEGATGNTIYF.

The genes are TRBV6-2 or TRBV6-3 and TRBJ1-6; TRBD1 might be the D (5 bases). The CDR3 extends over 16 amino acids. Germline V gene data show CDR1 as MNHEY and CDR2 as SVGEGT. Trimming removed 2 bases at V and 2 bases at J, with 10 bases between. The CDR3 sequence is CASSYRRGAYNSPLHF. The CDR3 nucleotides are TGTGCCAGCAGTTACCGGAGGGGCGCCTATAATTCACCCCTCCACTTT.

This clone appeared many times. The chain is built from TRBV19 and TRBJ2-5, with 9 bases that match TRBD1. The germline V gene encodes CDR1 LNHDA and CDR2 SQIVND (reference sequence). The CDR3 length is 15 residues. Trimming removed 3 bases from V and 6 bases from J; junction bases left unmatched: 8. The CDR3 reads CASSMGQGVGKTQYF. CDR3 nucleotide sequence: TGTGCCAGTAGTATGGGACAGGGAGTTGGGAAGACCCAGTACTTC. Drawing the rest from reference TRBV19 and TRBJ2-5, the complete variable domain is DGGITQSPKYLFRKEGQNVTLSCEQNLNHDAMYWYRQDPGQGLRLIYYSQIVNDFQKGDIAEGYSVSREKKESFPLTVTSAQKNPTAFYLCASSMGQGVGKTQYFGPGTRLLVL.

The chain joins TRBV7-9 to TRBJ1-6, with 9 positions matching TRBD1. CDR3 size: 15 residues. The germline gives CDR1 SEHNR, CDR2 FQNEAQ (reference sequence). Trimming at V came to 5 bases and at J to 7 bases, leaving 6 bases not matched to a gene. CDR3 protein: CASSRDGTGNSPLHF. The CDR3 DNA follows: TGTGCCAGCAGCCGAGACGGGACAGGGAATTCACCCCTCCACTTT. The variable domain in full, with the rest retrieved from reference TRBV7-9 and TRBJ1-6, is DTGVSQNPRHKITKRGQNVTFRCDPISEHNRLYWYRQTLGQGPEFLTYFQNEAQLEKSRLLSDRFSAERPKGSFSTLEIQRTEQGDSAMYLCASSRDGTGNSPLHFGNGTRLTVT.

The chain joins TRBV7-2 to TRBJ1-4, with a tentative D call TRBD1 (5 bases). Germline V gene data show CDR1 as SGHTA and CDR2 as FQGNSA. The CDR3 has 14 amino acids. Trimming removed 5 bases at V and 4 bases at J, with 11 bases between. The CDR3 reads CASSRGGVNEKLFF. The CDR3 nucleotides are TGTGCCAGCAGCCGGGGAGGGGTTAATGAAAAACTGTTTTTT.

The chain has TRBV5-5 and TRBJ1-4, with TRBD1 matching over 8 bases. Trimming at V came to 2 bases and at J to 8 bases, leaving 5 bases not matched to a gene. The CDR3 sequence is 14 residues long. Germline CDR1 SGHKS, CDR2 YYEKEE (reference sequence). The CDR3 coding sequence is TGTGCCAGCAGCTTCAGACAGGGGATAGAAAAACTGTTTTTT. Translating it yields CASSFRQGIEKLFF.

The CDR3 loop reads CASSVQWASGNTIYF. CDR3 nucleotide sequence: TGTGCCAGCAGCGTCCAGTGGGCCTCTGGAAACACCATATATTTT. The V gene is TRBV2, the J gene TRBJ1-3, with D unresolved. Germline values: CDR1 SNHLY, CDR2 FYNNEI. The V end lost 6 bases, the J end lost 0 bases, and 12 bases lay between the germline ends. This CDR3 has 15 residues.

The chain is built from TRBV11-2 and TRBJ1-1; the D gene is possibly TRBD1 (6 bases). CDR1 and CDR2 from the germline V gene are SGHAT and FQNNGV. Deletions cut 6 bases from V and 5 bases from J, with 19 bases between. The CDR3 is 15 residues long. The CDR3 nucleotides read TGTGCCAGCAGTCTACTCCTGGGGGCGTGGACTGAAGCTTTCTTT. Translating it yields CASSLLLGAWTEAFF. Variable domain in full (rest from reference TRBV11-2 and TRBJ1-1): EAGVAQSPRYKIIEKRQSVAFWCNPISGHATLYWYQQILGQGPKLLIQFQNNGVVDDSQLPKDRFSAERLKGVDSTLKIQPAKLEDSAVYLCASSLLLGAWTEAFFGQGTRLTVV.